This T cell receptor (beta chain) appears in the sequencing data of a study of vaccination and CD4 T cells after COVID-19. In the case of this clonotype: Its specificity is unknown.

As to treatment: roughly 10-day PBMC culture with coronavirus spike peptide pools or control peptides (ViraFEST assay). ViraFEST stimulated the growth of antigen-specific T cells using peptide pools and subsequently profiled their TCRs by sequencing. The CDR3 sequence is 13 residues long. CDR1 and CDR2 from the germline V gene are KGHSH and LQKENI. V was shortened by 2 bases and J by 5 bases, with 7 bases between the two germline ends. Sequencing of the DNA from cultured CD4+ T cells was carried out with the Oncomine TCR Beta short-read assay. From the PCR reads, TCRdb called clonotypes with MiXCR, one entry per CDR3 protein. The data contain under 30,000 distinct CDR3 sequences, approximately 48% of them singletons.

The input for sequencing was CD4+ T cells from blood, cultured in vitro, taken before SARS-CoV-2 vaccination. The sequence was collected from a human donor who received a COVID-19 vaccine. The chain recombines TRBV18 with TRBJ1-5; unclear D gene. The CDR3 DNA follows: TGTGCCAGCTCACCAGGGAAGGATCAGCCCCAGCATTTT. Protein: CASSPGKDQPQHF.